This T cell receptor (beta chain) was found in a study of blood T cell repertoires in COVID-19. Study background: Spain, Italy and the United States supplied samples that represented acute and convalescent COVID-19.

Method: immunoSEQ multiplex PCR; TCRdb's copy keeps in-frame clones and lacks some. Of 300,000 or so clones in the sample, about nine tenths were seen once. This CDR3 is built from 21 residues. V was pared by 4 bases and J by 6 bases, with 26 bases of the junction left unmatched. Germline CDR1 reads MGHRA; CDR2 reads YSYEKL. The clonotype comes from a middle-aged woman who had recovered from COVID-19. The sequenced material came from peripheral blood. The chain combines TRBV4-1 with TRBJ2-7; 11 positions agree with TRBD2. CDR3 sequence reads: CASSRLGVGRTVAGGQGEQYF. In DNA, the CDR3 is TGCGCCAGCAGCCGCCTGGGCGTGGGGCGGACAGTAGCGGGGGGGCAAGGCGAGCAGTACTTC.